The source of this T cell receptor beta chain is a study of chemoradiotherapy in HPV16-positive cancers. Samples were taken several times over chemoradiotherapy. Germline CDR1 is SGHVS and CDR2 is FQNEAQ. The germline V and J ends were trimmed by 7 bases and 1 base, with 13 bases remaining between them. This CDR3 spans 15 amino acids. TCRdb's copy holds only in-frame clones and misses some; the assay was immunoSEQ multiplex PCR. The top ten hold 6.2% of the sample, which has fewer than 6,500 clones, about 83% seen once. The sequencing here drew on tumor tissue, taken from a patient who underwent chemoradiotherapy. The chain couples TRBV7-8 to TRBJ1-4; tentative D call: TRBD1 (5 bases). The source of this sequence is a human donor with HPV-associated anogenital cancer. The CDR3 nucleotides read TGTGCCAGCACCCTAGGGGAGAGAACTAATGAAAAACTGTTTTTT. It yields the protein CASTLGERTNEKLFF.